The source of this T cell receptor beta chain is a study of blood T cell repertoires in COVID-19 (dated by TCRdb to the early 2020s). At the level of the whole study: The collaborator samples originated in the United States, Italy and Spain and spanned the acute and convalescent phases of COVID-19. The prospective study material was composed of cDNA or gDNA derived from T cells, B-cell-depleted T cells, or PBMCs. The dataset comprised deeply sampled blood TCRbeta repertoires from subjects exposed to, actively infected with, or recovered from COVID-19. The repertoires were released in a freely available public database meant as a resource for research on the immune response to SARS-CoV-2. The samples were drawn from two sources: the first 160 participants of the ongoing ImmuneRACE study, and 1,200 or so subjects contributed by 6 global collaborators. Sample metadata almost always included a de-identified subject ID, COVID-19 status, age in years and sex. Where HLA class I and class II types were available, the types were taken from metadata supplied by the sample provider, not from assay-based typing. General findings and caveats noted by the study authors: The quantity of clinical and demographic metadata differed by source and by participant and was supplied without curation.

For this clone: This receptor's antigen is unknown. No base qualities exist here, and no much larger clone lies one base off it.

Whole blood was collected in K2EDTA tubes by collaborating institutions according to the institutions' own protocols. Collaborator samples were shipped for TCRbeta analysis as frozen whole blood, isolated PBMCs, or DNA extracted from either sample type. TCRbeta CDR3 regions were amplified from genomic DNA by means of the immunoSEQ Assay, a bias-controlled multiplex PCR. The authors' analysis ran thus. Nucleated cell counts per sample were estimated from amplification of reference gene primers within the assay. To quantify the absolute abundance of each unique TCRbeta CDR3 rearrangement, sequence reads were collapsed and filtered. Productive Simpson clonality was computed per sample as the square root of Simpson's diversity index over productive rearrangements. Sourced from immuneACCESS, this table was stored by TCRdb with only in-frame sequences that have V and J called. A share of the clones is absent; for the studies checked, an unresolved V gene accounts for under half, and the remainder has no known explanation. The D gene and trimming were derived from the DNA, and the V and J assignments and clone size from that table. This sample comprises about 170,000 clones, 80% to 85% of them detected only once. Approximately 2.4% of the sample lies in the top ten.

V is reduced by 3 bases and J by 5 bases, leaving a spacing of 12 bases between them. The germline V gene provides CDR1 SGHRS and CDR2 YFSETQ. Its CDR3 holds 13 amino acids, cysteine through phenylalanine. The CDR3 DNA has 39 bases and is translated from base 1. The sequence was collected from a human donor with acute or convalescent COVID-19. The donor label of this sample is uncertain. The chain was built from TRBV5-1 and TRBJ2-7; possibly the D gene is TRBD2, per 5 matching bases. Sequenced input: peripheral blood. The DNA reads as follows: TGCGCCAGCAGCTCCGGAGGTTCCCACGAGCAGTACTTC. Protein translation: CASSSGGSHEQYF.